These 20 T cell receptor beta chains share one sample of origin, sequenced in a study of blood T cells in healthy people across ages. Primed by a sample-barcoded 5' primer and a J-beta primer mix, a second PCR proceeded for about 6 to 12 cycles. TCRdb reprocessed the 5' RACE reads with MiXCR, giving one entry per CDR3 protein. The data contain about 930,000 distinct CDR3 sequences, 25% to 35% of them singletons. These data also formed part of another study, on T cells of mothers and their children.

Sequenced sample: blood. These receptors all come from a woman aged 40 to 50 in good health.

This clonotype was detected only a few times. The V call is TRBV15, the J call TRBJ1-5; D unresolved. The CDR3 is 12 residues long. Germline V gene sequence: CDR1 LNHNV, CDR2 YYDKDF (reference sequence). V was shortened by 1 base and J by 7 bases, with 5 bases between the two germline ends. CDR3 sequence: CATSRGGQPQHF. The CDR3 nucleotides read TGTGCCACCAGCAGAGGAGGGCAGCCCCAGCATTTT. Supplemented by reference TRBV15 and TRBJ1-5, the full variable domain reads DAMVIQNPRYQVTQFGKPVTLSCSQTLNHNVMYWYQQKSSQAPKLLFHYYDKDFNNEADTPDNFQSRRPNTSFCFLDIRSPGLGDTAMYLCATSRGGQPQHFGDGTRLSIL.

Many counts were recorded for this clonotype. The chain carries TRBV29-1 and TRBJ1-4; TRBD1 matches at 7 bases. The trim removed 3 bases at V and 10 bases at J, leaving 8 bases unmatched. Germline values: CDR1 SQVTM, CDR2 ANQGSEA. The CDR3 has 13 amino acids. Written as DNA, the CDR3 is TGCAGCGTTGAGGGTCAGGGGGTAGGAAAACTGTTTTTT. This codes for CSVEGQGVGKLFF.

At least ten counts were recorded for this clonotype. The J gene is TRBJ2-7, the V gene TRBV7-2; D not resolved. The CDR3 runs 12 residues. Trimming stripped 5 bases from V and 7 bases from J, with 12 bases between. The germline V gene encodes CDR1 SGHTA and CDR2 FQGNSA. The CDR3 loop is CASSRWSGEQYF. In DNA, the CDR3 is TGTGCCAGCAGCAGGTGGTCAGGAGAGCAGTACTTC.

This clonotype has at least ten counts. The V call is TRBV20-1, the J call TRBJ2-1, with D unclear. CDR1 and CDR2 (germline): DFQATT, SNEGSKA (reference sequence). Trimming stripped 4 bases from V and 5 bases from J, with 6 bases between. The CDR3 sequence is 11 residues long. CDR3 in amino acids: CSAKRHNEQFF. The CDR3 DNA follows: TGCAGTGCTAAGCGCCACAATGAGCAGTTCTTC.

A remark on this clonotype: A much larger clonotype is one base distant, so this may be a read error. V usage is TRBV6-2 or TRBV6-3 and J usage is TRBJ2-7; TRBD1 agrees at 8 bases. V shed 5 bases, J shed 7 bases, and the junction held 13 bases outside the gene matches. Germline lookup yields CDR1 MNHEY and CDR2 SVGEGT. The CDR3 consists of 15 residues. CDR3 bases: TGTGCCAGCAGTCGGACAGGGACTTCGTGCTCGGAGCAGTACTTC. It translates to CASSRTGTSCSEQYF.

This clonotype was recorded many times. V usage is TRBV14 and J usage is TRBJ2-7; D could derive from TRBD1 or TRBD2 (5 bases each). Germline V gene lookup returns CDR1 SGHDN and CDR2 FVKESK. The V gene lost 4 bases and the J gene lost 7 bases, with 20 bases spanning the gap. The CDR3 length is 15 residues. CDR3 residues: CASSRAGTPNREQYF. CDR3 bases: TGTGCCAGCAGCCGGGCCGGGACCCCGAACAGGGAGCAGTACTTC.

This clonotype showed up just a few times. J is TRBJ1-2 and V is TRBV3-1, with 7 positions matching TRBD1. The V and J ends lost 0 bases and 5 bases, in that order; junction bases with no gene match: 9. Looked up from germline, CDR1 is LGHDT and CDR2 is YNNKEL (reference sequence). This CDR3 is 16 amino acids long. Here the CDR3 DNA reads TGTGCCAGCAGCCAAGATCTCAAGACAGGGTGGTATGGCTACACCTTC. Amino acid sequence: CASSQDLKTGWYGYTF.

V and J are TRBV7-9 and TRBJ1-1, with D uncertain. CDR1 and CDR2 (germline): SEHNR, FQNEAQ (reference sequence). The CDR3 runs to 14 residues. Trimming took 7 bases from V and 2 from J, leaving 14 bases between them. This CDR3 is CASIPAQSNTEAFF. Written as DNA, the CDR3 is TGTGCCAGCATCCCGGCCCAGAGTAACACTGAAGCTTTCTTT.

The chain is built from TRBV12-3 or TRBV12-4 and TRBJ2-5; TRBD1 matches at 8 bases. Unmatched junction bases numbered 20, after V lost 5 bases and J lost 6 bases. There are 18 residues in the CDR3. In nucleotides, the CDR3 is TGTGCCAGCAGTACGAATGCCCTTCCGGACAGGGCTGGGAAGACCCAGTACTTC. Amino acid sequence: CASSTNALPDRAGKTQYF.

CDR3 sequence (DNA): TGTGCCAGCAGCCAAGATCTCGGAAGAAACACCATATATTTT. Its protein product is CASSQDLGRNTIYF. The V call is TRBV3-1, the J call TRBJ1-3, with unresolved D. The germline CDR1 and CDR2 sequences are LGHDT and YNNKEL (reference sequence). This CDR3 region has 14 residues. Between the trimmed V and J ends, which lost 0 bases and 5 bases, there was a span of 8 bases.

The sample holds many counts of this clonotype. The gene calls are TRBV7-9 and TRBJ2-7, with TRBD1 identical over 8 bases. The CDR3 is made up of 14 amino acids. The V gene end was trimmed by 5 bases and the J gene end by 3 bases; junction bases not matched to a gene: 6. Germline lookup yields CDR1 SEHNR and CDR2 FQNEAQ (reference sequence). The CDR3 spells CASSPRQGNYEQYF. In nucleotides, the CDR3 is TGTGCCAGCAGCCCCCGACAGGGGAACTACGAGCAGTACTTC.

The V gene is TRBV3-1, the J gene TRBJ1-5, with 9 bases aligning to TRBD1. Germline values: CDR1 LGHDT, CDR2 YNNKEL (reference sequence). With V trimmed by 6 bases and J by 5 bases, 2 bases remained unmatched. This CDR3 region has 13 residues. The DNA of the CDR3 is TGTGCCAGCAGTAACAGGGGGCATCAGCCCCAGCATTTT. Its translation is CASSNRGHQPQHF. Full variable domain (remainder filled in from reference TRBV3-1 and TRBJ1-5): DTAVSQTPKYLVTQMGNDKSIKCEQNLGHDTMYWYKQDSKKFLKIMFSYNNKELIINETVPNRFSPKSPDKAHLNLHINSLELGDSAVYFCASSNRGHQPQHFGDGTRLSIL.

This clonotype has only a few counts. An end of the junction does not agree with germline; a read error may underlie this. Here the CDR3 reads CASSLSTSYDEQFF. CDR3 nucleotide sequence: TGCGCCAGCAGCTTGTCAACAAGCTACGATGAGCAGTTCTTC. The chain carries TRBV5-1 and TRBJ2-1, with D uncertain. The CDR3 is 14 residues long. Germline V lookup: CDR1 SGHRS, CDR2 YFSETQ.

This clonotype has a handful of counts. This rearrangement joins TRBV2 to TRBJ1-2; D may be TRBD1 (6 bases). V gave up 3 bases and J gave up 8 bases, with 10 bases separating them. Looked up from germline, CDR1 is SNHLY and CDR2 is FYNNEI. The CDR3 sequence is 12 residues long. CDR3 nucleotide sequence: TGTGCCAGCAGTGACCAGGGGCGCGGCTACACCTTC. It specifies CASSDQGRGYTF.

This clonotype was detected many times. The genes are TRBV3-1 and TRBJ2-7, with D unclear. This CDR3 has 12 residues. The germline V gene has CDR1 LGHDT and CDR2 YNNKEL (reference sequence). V lost 3 bases to trimming and J lost 2 bases, with 5 bases between them. CDR3 DNA sequence: TGTGCCAGCAGCCAGCGCACCTACGAGCAGTACTTC. It codes for CASSQRTYEQYF.

This clonotype was seen a handful of times. J is TRBJ2-7 and V is TRBV20-1; 11 positions match TRBD1. The CDR3 is made up of 11 amino acids. CDR1 is DFQATT, CDR2 SNEGSKA, per germline (reference sequence). CDR3 sequence: CGTGQGDEQYF. CDR3 nucleotides: TGCGGGACGGGACAGGGGGACGAGCAGTACTTC.

The genes are TRBV7-9 and TRBJ1-1, with D unclear. The CDR3 contains 14 residues. Germline V gene lookup returns CDR1 SEHNR and CDR2 FQNEAQ (reference sequence). With 3 bases removed from V and 3 bases from J, the gap between germline ends came to 11 bases. The CDR3 loop is CASSFPGSDTEAFF. The CDR3 nucleotides read TGTGCCAGCAGCTTCCCGGGATCGGACACTGAAGCTTTCTTT.

The chain is built from TRBV6-4 and TRBJ2-2, with D perhaps given as TRBD1 or TRBD2 (5 bases each). V lost 3 bases and J lost 3, with 14 bases in between. Per germline, CDR1 MRHNA and CDR2 SNTAGT. This CDR3 is 16 amino acids long. The CDR3 bases are TGTGCCAGCAGTGAGTCTGGGGGTGACCACACCGGGGAGCTGTTTTTT. The encoded protein is CASSESGGDHTGELFF.

In DNA form, the CDR3 reads TGTGCCAGCAGTTCCCTCGACTTGGGGGCTTTCTTT. Translation gives CASSSLDLGAFF. This chain joins TRBV6-6 and TRBJ1-1; D unclear. CDR3 length: 12 residues. The V end lost 4 bases, the J end lost 11 bases, and 14 bases lay between the germline ends. Germline CDR1 and CDR2: MNHNY and SVGAGI (reference sequence).

This clonotype was found a few times. The chain carries TRBV5-4 and TRBJ1-1; D remains unclear. Trimming shortened V by 3 bases and J by 5 bases, and 14 bases separated the two germline ends. This CDR3 region has 14 residues. The germline V gene has CDR1 SGHNT and CDR2 YYREEE (reference sequence). The CDR3 DNA follows: TGTGCCAGCAGCTCATTATCTGTCAGGACTGAAGCTTTCTTT. Translation: CASSSLSVRTEAFF.